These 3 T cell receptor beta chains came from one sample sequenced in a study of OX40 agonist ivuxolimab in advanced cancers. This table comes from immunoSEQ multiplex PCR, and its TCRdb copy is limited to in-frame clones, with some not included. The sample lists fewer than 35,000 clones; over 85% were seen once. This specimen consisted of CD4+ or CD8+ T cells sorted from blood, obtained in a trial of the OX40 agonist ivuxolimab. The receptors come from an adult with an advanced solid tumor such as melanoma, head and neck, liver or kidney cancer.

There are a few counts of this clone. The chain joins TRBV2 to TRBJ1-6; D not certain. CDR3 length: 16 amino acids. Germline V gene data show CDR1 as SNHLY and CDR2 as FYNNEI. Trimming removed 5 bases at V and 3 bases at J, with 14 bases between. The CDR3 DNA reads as TGTGCCAGCAGTCAAGTCGACGTAAACTATAATTCACCCCTCCACTTT. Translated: CASSQVDVNYNSPLHF.

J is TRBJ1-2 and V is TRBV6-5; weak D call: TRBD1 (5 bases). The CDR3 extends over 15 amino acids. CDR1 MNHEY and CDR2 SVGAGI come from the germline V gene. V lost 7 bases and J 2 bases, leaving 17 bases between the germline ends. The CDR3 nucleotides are TGTGCCAGCATCAGTAGGGGATTTTGGAACTATGGCTACACCTTC. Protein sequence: CASISRGFWNYGYTF.

Here the CDR3 reads CASNSGGGADTQYF. CDR3 nucleotides: TGCGCCAGCAATTCCGGGGGGGGAGCAGATACGCAGTATTTT. V is TRBV4-1 and J is TRBJ2-3, with TRBD2 matching 8 bases. Germline loops: CDR1 MGHRA, CDR2 YSYEKL. V lost 7 bases to trimming and J lost 4 bases; unmatched junction nucleotides: 7. The CDR3 has 14 residues.